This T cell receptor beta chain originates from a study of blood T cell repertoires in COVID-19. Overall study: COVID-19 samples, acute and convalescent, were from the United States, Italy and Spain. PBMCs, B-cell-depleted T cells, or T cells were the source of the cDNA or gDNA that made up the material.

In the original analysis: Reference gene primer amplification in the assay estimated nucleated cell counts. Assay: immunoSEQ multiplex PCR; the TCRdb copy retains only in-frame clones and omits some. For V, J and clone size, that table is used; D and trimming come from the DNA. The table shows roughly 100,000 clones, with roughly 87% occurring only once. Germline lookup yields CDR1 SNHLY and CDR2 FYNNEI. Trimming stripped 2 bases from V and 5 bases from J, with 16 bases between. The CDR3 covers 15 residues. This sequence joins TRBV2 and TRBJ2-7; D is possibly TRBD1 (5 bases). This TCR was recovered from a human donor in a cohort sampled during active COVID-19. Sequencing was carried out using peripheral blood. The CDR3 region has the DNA TGTGCCAGCAGTGAATCAGGGCGTCGGTTGGACGAGCAGTACTTC. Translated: CASSESGRRLDEQYF.